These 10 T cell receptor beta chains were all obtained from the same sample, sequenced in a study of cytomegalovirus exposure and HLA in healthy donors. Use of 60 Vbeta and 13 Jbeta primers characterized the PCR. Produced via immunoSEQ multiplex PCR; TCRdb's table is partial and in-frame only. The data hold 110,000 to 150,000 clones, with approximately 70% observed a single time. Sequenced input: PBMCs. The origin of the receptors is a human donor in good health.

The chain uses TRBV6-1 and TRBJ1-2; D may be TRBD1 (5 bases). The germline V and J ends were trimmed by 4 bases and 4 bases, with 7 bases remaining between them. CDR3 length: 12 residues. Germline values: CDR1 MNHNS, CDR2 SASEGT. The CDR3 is CASSADSYGYTF. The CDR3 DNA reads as TGTGCCAGCAGTGCTGACAGCTATGGCTACACCTTC.

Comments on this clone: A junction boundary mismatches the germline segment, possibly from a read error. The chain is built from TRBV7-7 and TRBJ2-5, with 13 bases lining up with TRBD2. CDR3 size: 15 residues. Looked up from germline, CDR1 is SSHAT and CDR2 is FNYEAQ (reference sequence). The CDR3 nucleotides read TGTGCTAGCAGCTCGGGACTAGCGGGACAAGAGACCCAGTACTTC. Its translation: CASSSGLAGQETQYF.

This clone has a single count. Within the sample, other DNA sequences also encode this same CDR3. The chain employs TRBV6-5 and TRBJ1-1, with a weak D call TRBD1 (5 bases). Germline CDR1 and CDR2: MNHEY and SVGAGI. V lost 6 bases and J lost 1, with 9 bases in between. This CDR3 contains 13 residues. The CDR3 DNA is TGTGCCAGCAGCCCAACAGGGAACACTGAAGCTTTCTTT. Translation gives CASSPTGNTEAFF.

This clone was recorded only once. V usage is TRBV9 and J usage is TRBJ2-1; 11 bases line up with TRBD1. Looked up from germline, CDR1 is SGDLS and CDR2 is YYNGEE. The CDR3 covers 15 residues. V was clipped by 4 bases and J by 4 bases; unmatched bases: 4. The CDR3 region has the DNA TGTGCCAGCAGCTCTCGGGACAGGGGGTACAATGAGCAGTTCTTC. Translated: CASSSRDRGYNEQFF.

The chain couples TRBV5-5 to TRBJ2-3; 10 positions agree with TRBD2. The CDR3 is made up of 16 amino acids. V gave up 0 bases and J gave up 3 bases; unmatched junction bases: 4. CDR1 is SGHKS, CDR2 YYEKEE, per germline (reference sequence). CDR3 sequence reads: CASSLVSGGATDTQYF. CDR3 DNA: TGTGCCAGCAGCTTGGTCAGCGGGGGGGCGACAGATACGCAGTATTTT.

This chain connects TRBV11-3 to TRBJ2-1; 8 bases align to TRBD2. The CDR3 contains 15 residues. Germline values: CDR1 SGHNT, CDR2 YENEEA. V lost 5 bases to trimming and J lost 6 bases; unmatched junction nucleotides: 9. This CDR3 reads CASSRSGSRFNEQFF. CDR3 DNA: TGTGCCAGCAGCCGGAGCGGGAGTCGTTTCAATGAGCAGTTCTTC. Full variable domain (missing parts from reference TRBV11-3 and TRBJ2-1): EAGVVQSPRYKIIEKKQPVAFWCNPISGHNTLYWYLQNLGQGPELLIRYENEEAVDDSQLPKDRFSAERLKGVDSTLKIQPAELGDSAVYLCASSRSGSRFNEQFFGPGTRLTVL.

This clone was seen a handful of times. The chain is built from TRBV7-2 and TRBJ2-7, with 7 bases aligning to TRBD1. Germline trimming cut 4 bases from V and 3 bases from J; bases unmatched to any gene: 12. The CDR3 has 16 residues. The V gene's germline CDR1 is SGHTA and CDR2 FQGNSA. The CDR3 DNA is TGTGCCAGCAGCTCAAACTGGGACAGACTTCGCTACGAGCAGTACTTC. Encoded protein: CASSSNWDRLRYEQYF.

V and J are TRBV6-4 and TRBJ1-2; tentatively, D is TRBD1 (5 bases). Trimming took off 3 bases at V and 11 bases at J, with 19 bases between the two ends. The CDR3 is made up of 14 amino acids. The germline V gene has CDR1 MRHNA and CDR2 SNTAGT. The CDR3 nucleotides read TGTGCCAGCAGTGAAGGCGGACACGGCGTTGGTTACACCTTC. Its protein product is CASSEGGHGVGYTF.

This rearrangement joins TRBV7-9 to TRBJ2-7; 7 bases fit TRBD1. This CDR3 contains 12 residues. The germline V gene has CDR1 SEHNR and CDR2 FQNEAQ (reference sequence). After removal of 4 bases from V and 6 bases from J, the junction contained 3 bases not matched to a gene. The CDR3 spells CASSSTGREQYF. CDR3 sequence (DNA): TGTGCCAGCAGCTCGACAGGGCGCGAGCAGTACTTC.

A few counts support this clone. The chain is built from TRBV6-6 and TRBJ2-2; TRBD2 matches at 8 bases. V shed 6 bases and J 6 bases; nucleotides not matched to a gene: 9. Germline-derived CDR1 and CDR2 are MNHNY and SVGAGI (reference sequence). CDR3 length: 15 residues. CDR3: CASSERGGVAGELFF. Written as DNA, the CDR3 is TGTGCCAGCAGCGAACGGGGGGGTGTCGCCGGGGAGCTGTTTTTT.